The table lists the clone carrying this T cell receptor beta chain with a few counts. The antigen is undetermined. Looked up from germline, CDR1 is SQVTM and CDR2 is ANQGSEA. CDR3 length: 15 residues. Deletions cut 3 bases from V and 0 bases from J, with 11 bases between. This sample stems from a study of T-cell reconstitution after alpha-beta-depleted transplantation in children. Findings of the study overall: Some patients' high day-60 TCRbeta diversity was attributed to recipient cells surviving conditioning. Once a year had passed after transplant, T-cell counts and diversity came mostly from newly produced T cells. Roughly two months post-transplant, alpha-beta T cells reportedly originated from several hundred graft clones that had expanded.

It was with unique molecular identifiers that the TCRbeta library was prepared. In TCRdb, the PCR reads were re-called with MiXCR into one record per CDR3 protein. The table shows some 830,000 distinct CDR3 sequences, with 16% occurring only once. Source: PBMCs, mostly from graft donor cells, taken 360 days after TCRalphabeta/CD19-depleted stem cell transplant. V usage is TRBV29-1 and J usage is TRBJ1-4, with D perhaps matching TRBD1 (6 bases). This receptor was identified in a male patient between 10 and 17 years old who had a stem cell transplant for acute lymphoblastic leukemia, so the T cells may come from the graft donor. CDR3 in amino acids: CSVDGQSATNEKLFF. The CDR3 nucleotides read TGCAGCGTTGATGGACAGTCTGCAACTAATGAAAAACTGTTTTTT.